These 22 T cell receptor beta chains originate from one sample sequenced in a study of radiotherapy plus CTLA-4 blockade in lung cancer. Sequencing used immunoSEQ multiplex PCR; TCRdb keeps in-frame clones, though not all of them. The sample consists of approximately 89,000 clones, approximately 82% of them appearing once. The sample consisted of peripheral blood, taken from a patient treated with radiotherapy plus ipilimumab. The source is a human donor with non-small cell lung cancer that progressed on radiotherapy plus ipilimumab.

The CDR3 nucleotides are TGTGCCAGCAGTTACTCGGGGCTTCGGGAGCAGTACTTC. Amino acid sequence: CASSYSGLREQYF. The chain combines TRBV6-5 with TRBJ2-7, with D maybe TRBD1 (5 bases). Germline V lookup: CDR1 MNHEY, CDR2 SVGAGI. There are 13 residues in the CDR3. V dropped 0 bases and J dropped 7 bases, with 10 bases sitting between them.

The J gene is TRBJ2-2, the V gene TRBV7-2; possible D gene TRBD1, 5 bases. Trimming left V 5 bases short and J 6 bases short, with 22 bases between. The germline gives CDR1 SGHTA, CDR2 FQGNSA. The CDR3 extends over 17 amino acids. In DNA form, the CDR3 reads TGTGCCAGCAGCCCTAAAGATGCAGGGTCAGTACCCGGGGAGCTGTTTTTT. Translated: CASSPKDAGSVPGELFF.

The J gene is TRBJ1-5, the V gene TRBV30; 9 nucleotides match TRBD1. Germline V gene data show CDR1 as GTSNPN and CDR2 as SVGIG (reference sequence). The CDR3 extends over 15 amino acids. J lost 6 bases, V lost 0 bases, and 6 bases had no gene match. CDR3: CAWSVGTGGFQPQHF. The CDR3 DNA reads TGTGCCTGGAGTGTTGGTACAGGGGGCTTTCAGCCCCAGCATTTT.

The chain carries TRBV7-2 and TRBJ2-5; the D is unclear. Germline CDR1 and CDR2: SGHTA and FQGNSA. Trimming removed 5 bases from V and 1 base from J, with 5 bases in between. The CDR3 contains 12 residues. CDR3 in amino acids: CASSESQETQYF. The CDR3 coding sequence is TGTGCCAGCAGCGAGAGCCAAGAGACCCAGTACTTC. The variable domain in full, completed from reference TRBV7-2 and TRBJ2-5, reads GAGVSQSPSNKVTEKGKDVELRCDPISGHTALYWYRQSLGQGLEFLIYFQGNSAPDKSGLPSDRFSAERTGGSVSTLTIQRTQQEDSAVYLCASSESQETQYFGPGTRLLVL.

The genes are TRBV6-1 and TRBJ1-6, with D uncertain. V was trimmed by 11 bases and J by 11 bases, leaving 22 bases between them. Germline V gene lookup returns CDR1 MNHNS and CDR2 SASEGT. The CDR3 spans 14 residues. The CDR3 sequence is CASQQLVGLTPLHF. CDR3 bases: TGTGCCTCTCAGCAATTGGTGGGTTTGACACCCCTCCACTTT.

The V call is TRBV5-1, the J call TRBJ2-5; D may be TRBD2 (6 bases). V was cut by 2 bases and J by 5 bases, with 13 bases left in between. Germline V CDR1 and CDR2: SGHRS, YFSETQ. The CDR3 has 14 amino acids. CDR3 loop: CASSLGGARETQYF. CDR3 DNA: TGCGCCAGCAGCTTAGGAGGGGCGAGGGAGACCCAGTACTTC.

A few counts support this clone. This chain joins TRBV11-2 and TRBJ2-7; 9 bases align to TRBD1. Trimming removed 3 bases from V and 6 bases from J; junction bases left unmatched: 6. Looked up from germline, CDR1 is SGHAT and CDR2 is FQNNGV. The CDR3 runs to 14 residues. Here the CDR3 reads CASSFRDREGEQYF. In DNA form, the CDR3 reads TGTGCCAGCAGCTTTCGGGACAGGGAAGGCGAGCAGTACTTC.

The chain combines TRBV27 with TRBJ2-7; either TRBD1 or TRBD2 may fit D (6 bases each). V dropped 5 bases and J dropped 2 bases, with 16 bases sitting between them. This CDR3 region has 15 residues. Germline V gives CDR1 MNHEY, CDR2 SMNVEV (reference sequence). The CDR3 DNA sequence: TGTGCCAGCAGTCTGGTCGGGGGCAGTGCCTACGAGCAGTACTTC. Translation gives CASSLVGGSAYEQYF.

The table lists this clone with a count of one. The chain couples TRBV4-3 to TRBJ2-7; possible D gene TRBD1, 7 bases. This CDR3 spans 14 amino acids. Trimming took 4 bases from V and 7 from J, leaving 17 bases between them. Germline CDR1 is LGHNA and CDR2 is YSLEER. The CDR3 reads CASSPRDSGGEQYF. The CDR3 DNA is TGCGCCAGCAGCCCCCGGGACAGTGGGGGGGAGCAGTACTTC.

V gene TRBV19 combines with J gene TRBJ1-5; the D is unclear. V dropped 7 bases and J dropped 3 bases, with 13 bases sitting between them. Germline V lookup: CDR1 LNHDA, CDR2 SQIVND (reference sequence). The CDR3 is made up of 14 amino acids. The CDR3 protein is CASNSGVNNQPQHF. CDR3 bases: TGTGCCAGTAATTCCGGGGTTAACAATCAGCCCCAGCATTTT. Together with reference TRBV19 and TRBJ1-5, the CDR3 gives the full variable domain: DGGITQSPKYLFRKEGQNVTLSCEQNLNHDAMYWYRQDPGQGLRLIYYSQIVNDFQKGDIAEGYSVSREKKESFPLTVTSAQKNPTAFYLCASNSGVNNQPQHFGDGTRLSIL.

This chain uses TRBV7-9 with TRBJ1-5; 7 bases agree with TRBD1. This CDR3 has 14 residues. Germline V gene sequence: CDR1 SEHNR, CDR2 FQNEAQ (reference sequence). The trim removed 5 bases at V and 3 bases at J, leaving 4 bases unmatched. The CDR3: CASSPGQVNQPQHF. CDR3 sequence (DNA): TGTGCCAGCAGCCCCGGACAGGTCAATCAGCCCCAGCATTTT.

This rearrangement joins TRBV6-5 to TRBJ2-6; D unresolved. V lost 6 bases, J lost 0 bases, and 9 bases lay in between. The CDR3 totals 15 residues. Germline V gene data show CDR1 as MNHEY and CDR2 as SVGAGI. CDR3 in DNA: TGTGCCAGCAGACGCTGGGCCTCTGGGGCCAACGTCCTGACTTTC. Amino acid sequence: CASRRWASGANVLTF.

The CDR3 reads CASSLRGTQPLHEQYF. The CDR3 DNA follows: TGTGCCAGCAGCTTGAGGGGAACACAACCTCTACACGAGCAGTACTTC. The chain recombines TRBV5-6 with TRBJ2-7, with D possibly being TRBD1 (5 bases). V dropped 1 base and J dropped 5 bases, with 19 bases sitting between them. This CDR3 region has 16 residues. In germline, CDR1 is SGHDT, CDR2 YYEEEE.

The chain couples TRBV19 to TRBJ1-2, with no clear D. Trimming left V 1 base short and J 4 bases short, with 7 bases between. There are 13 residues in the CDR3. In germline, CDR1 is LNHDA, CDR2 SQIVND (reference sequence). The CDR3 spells CASSIGGFYGYTF. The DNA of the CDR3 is TGTGCCAGTAGTATAGGGGGATTCTATGGCTACACCTTC.

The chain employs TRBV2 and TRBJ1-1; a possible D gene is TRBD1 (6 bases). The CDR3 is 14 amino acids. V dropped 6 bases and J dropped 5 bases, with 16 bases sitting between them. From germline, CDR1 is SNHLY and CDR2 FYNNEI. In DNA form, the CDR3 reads TGTGCCAGCAGCTTCAAAAGAGGGGGGACTGAAGCTTTCTTT. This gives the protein CASSFKRGGTEAFF.

As DNA, the CDR3 is TGTGCCAGCAACGGACCCTTCGCGAACACCGGGGAGCTGTTTTTT. Its protein product is CASNGPFANTGELFF. The genes are TRBV6-5 and TRBJ2-2; D unresolved. Germline V gene lookup returns CDR1 MNHEY and CDR2 SVGAGI. This CDR3 has 15 residues. V was shortened by 7 bases and J by 0 bases, with 12 bases between the two germline ends.

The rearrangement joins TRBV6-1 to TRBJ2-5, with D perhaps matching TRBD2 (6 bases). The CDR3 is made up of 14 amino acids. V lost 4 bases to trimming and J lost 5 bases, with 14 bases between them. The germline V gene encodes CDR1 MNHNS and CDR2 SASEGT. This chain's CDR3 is CASSAGEGRETQYF. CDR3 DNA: TGTGCCAGCAGTGCGGGAGAGGGGCGGGAGACCCAGTACTTC.

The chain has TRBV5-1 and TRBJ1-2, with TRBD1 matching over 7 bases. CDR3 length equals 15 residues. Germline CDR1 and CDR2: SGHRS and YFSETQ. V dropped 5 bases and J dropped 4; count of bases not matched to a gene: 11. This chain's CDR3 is CASSFDRELSYGYTF. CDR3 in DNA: TGCGCCAGCAGTTTCGACAGGGAATTGTCCTATGGCTACACCTTC.

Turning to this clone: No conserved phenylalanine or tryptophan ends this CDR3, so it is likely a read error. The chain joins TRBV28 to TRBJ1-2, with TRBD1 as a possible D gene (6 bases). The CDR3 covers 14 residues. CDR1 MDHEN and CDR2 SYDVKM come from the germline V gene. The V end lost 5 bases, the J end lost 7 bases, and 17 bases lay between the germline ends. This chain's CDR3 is CASSPGQLMPGYTS. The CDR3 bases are TGTGCCAGCAGTCCCGGACAGTTAATGCCTGGCTACACCTCC.

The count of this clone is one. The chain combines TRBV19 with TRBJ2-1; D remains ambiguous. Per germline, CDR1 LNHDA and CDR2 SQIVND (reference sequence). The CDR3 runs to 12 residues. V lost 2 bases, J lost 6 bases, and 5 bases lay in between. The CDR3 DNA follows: TGTGCCAGTAGTATACGGGTCAATGAGCAGTTCTTC. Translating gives CASSIRVNEQFF.

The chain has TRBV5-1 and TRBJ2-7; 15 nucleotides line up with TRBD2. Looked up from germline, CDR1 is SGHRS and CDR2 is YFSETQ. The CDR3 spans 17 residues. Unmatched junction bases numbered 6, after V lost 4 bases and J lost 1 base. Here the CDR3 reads CASSPGLAGGGSYEQYF. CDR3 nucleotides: TGCGCCAGCAGCCCGGGACTAGCGGGGGGCGGATCCTACGAGCAGTACTTC.

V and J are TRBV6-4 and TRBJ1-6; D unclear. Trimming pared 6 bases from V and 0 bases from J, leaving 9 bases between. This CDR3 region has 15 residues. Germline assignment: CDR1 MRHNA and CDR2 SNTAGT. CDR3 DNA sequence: TGTGCCAGCAGAGTAGAGAGCTCCTATAATTCACCCCTCCACTTT. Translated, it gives CASRVESSYNSPLHF.